This TCR beta chain was found in a study of T cells in Graves' hyperthyroidism and ophthalmopathy. Study as a whole: Any treatment followed the collection of peripheral blood at initial diagnosis.

What was amplified from RNA transcripts were TCR beta CDR3 regions. Primed by the HTBI set, a first-round RT-PCR was run on the TCR CDR3. TCRdb ran MiXCR on the multiplex PCR reads and lists one entry per CDR3 protein. The sample has some 620,000 distinct CDR3 sequences; around 15% are singletons. The CDR3 covers 17 residues. The V gene's germline CDR1 is MDHEN and CDR2 SYDVKM. Trimming left V 9 bases short and J 1 base short, with 24 bases between. Study results and limitations: A model built on 13 V-J features separated ophthalmopathy from stable hyperthyroidism.

For this clonotype: Its cognate antigen is unknown.

The clonotype originates from a woman younger than 45 with Graves' hyperthyroidism. The chain is built from TRBV28 and TRBJ1-1; D is perhaps TRBD1 (6 bases). The sequenced sample consisted of blood. CDR3 loop: CASKTPLPAGANTEAFF. The CDR3 DNA reads TGTGCCAGTAAAACTCCCCTACCTGCAGGGGCGAACACTGAAGCTTTCTTT.